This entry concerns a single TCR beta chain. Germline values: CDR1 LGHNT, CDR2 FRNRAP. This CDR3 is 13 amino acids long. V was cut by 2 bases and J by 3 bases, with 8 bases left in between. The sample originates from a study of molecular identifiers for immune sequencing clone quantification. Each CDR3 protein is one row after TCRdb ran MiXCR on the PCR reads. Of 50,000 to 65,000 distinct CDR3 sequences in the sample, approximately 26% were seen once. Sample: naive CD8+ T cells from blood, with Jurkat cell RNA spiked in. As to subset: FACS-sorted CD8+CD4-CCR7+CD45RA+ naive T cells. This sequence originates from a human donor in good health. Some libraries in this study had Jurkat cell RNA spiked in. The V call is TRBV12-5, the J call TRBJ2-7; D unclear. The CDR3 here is CASGLPNYYEQYF. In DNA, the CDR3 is TGTGCTAGTGGTTTGCCCAACTACTACGAGCAGTACTTC.